This T cell receptor beta chain was observed in a study of T cells in Graves' hyperthyroidism and ophthalmopathy. TCR beta CDR3 regions were amplified from RNA. Primed by the HTBI set, a first-round RT-PCR was run on the TCR CDR3. Via MiXCR, TCRdb re-called the multiplex PCR reads, giving one row per CDR3 protein. The sample has roughly 500,000 distinct CDR3 sequences, 40% to 55% seen once. As for this clonotype: The antigen is unknown.

The study's findings and limits: In the blood, most expanded thyroid clonotypes above 0.001 appeared as well. By a 13 V-J model, ophthalmopathy was set apart from stable hyperthyroidism.

Trimming took 8 bases from V and 2 from J, leaving 16 bases between them. Germline V gene sequence: CDR1 LNHDA, CDR2 SQIVND (reference sequence). CDR3 size: 15 residues. This sequence was found in an adult woman with Graves' disease, either hyperthyroidism or ophthalmopathy (not recorded which). Sequenced sample: peripheral blood or thyroid tissue (not recorded which). The chain uses TRBV19 and TRBJ1-5; D might be TRBD1 (5 bases). Here the CDR3 DNA reads TGTGCCAGTCGCTATGGCTGGGACGGCAATCAGCCCCAGCATTTT. As protein: CASRYGWDGNQPQHF.